The 12 T cell receptor beta chains below all came from one sample that was sequenced in a study of blood T cell repertoires in COVID-19. Profiled with immunoSEQ multiplex PCR; TCRdb holds only in-frame clones, not every one. Of about 110,000 clones listed, around 64% are singletons. The specimen sequenced was peripheral blood. The receptors derive from a woman aged 40 to 50 with acute or convalescent COVID-19.

This clone has only one observation. The rearrangement uses TRBV13 and TRBJ2-3; perhaps TRBD2 as D (6 bases). This CDR3 spans 13 amino acids. Germline CDR1 reads PRHDT; CDR2 reads FYEKMQ (reference sequence). V was shortened by 6 bases and J by 3 bases, with 10 bases between the two germline ends. CDR3 DNA sequence: TGTGCCAGCAGATTGGGGGGAACAGATACGCAGTATTTT. Protein product: CASRLGGTDTQYF. Looking up the rest from reference TRBV13 and TRBJ2-3 gives the full variable domain: AAGVIQSPRHLIKEKRETATLKCYPIPRHDTVYWYQQGPGQDPQFLISFYEKMQSDKGSIPDRFSAQQFSDYHSELNMSSLELGDSALYFCASRLGGTDTQYFGPGTRLTVL.

The chain is built from TRBV2 and TRBJ2-1; the match to TRBD2 covers 9 bases. Germline V gene data show CDR1 as SNHLY and CDR2 as FYNNEI. This CDR3 spans 16 amino acids. The trim removed 5 bases at V and 5 bases at J, leaving 10 bases unmatched. In DNA, the CDR3 is TGTGCCAGCAGTAATGCTGGCGGGGGGGCCAACAATGAGCAGTTCTTC. It specifies CASSNAGGGANNEQFF.

There are a few counts of this clone. The rearrangement joins TRBV6-1 to TRBJ1-6; D unclear. CDR3 size: 14 residues. Germline lookup yields CDR1 MNHNS and CDR2 SASEGT. Between the trimmed V and J ends, which lost 0 bases and 13 bases, there was a span of 13 bases. CDR3 region: CASSEAQALAPLHF. As DNA, the CDR3 is TGTGCCAGCAGTGAAGCGCAGGCACTTGCTCCCCTCCACTTT.

This chain uses TRBV21-1 with TRBJ2-7; the table gives TRBD1 as D, unverified against the DNA. TRBV21-1 is a pseudogene locus. This CDR3 contains 18 residues. The CDR3 spells CASSKKPLGQGNSYEQYF. CDR3 DNA: TGTGCCAGCAGCAAAAAACCCCTGGGACAGGGGAACTCCTACGAGCAGTACTTC.

The gene calls are TRBV9 and TRBJ2-5; 12 bases fit TRBD2. V was clipped by 3 bases and J by 4 bases; unmatched bases: 4. Looked up from germline, CDR1 is SGDLS and CDR2 is YYNGEE. CDR3 size: 15 residues. In DNA form, the CDR3 reads TGTGCCAGCAGCGCGACTAGCGGGGGTACAGAGACCCAGTACTTC. It encodes CASSATSGGTETQYF. Based on the CDR3 plus reference TRBV9 and TRBJ2-5, the full variable domain is DSGVTQTPKHLITATGQRVTLRCSPRSGDLSVYWYQQSLDQGLQFLIQYYNGEERAKGNILERFSAQQFPDLHSELNLSSLELGDSALYFCASSATSGGTETQYFGPGTRLLVL.

The chain links TRBV12-3 or TRBV12-4 to TRBJ1-1; possibly TRBD1 for D (5 bases). This CDR3 spans 13 amino acids. V shed 4 bases and J shed 12 bases, with 18 bases lying between them. In DNA form, the CDR3 reads TGTGCCAGCAGTTATACCGGGACGGGGGTATCTTTCTTT. Protein: CASSYTGTGVSFF.

The V gene is TRBV21-1, the J gene TRBJ1-2. TRBV21-1 is designated a pseudogene. This CDR3 comprises 17 residues. The CDR3 DNA follows: TGTGCCAGCCCCGGCGGACTTAAGGACCCAGCTAACTATGGCTACACCTTC. It encodes CASPGGLKDPANYGYTF.

This clone was found once. The rearrangement joins TRBV3-1 (or the pseudogene TRBV3-2) to TRBJ1-3; no definite D call. The CDR3 runs 15 residues. CDR1 LGHDT and CDR2 YNNKEL come from the germline V gene (reference sequence). The germline V and J ends were trimmed by 0 bases and 0 bases, with 6 bases remaining between them. The DNA of the CDR3 is TGTGCCAGCAGCCAAGAATCGAGCTCTGGAAACACCATATATTTT. This gives the protein CASSQESSSGNTIYF.

In this sample, this clone turned up once. The rearrangement joins TRBV18 to TRBJ1-1; possible D gene TRBD1, 5 bases. The V end lost 4 bases, the J end lost 6 bases, and 12 bases lay between the germline ends. The CDR3 spans 13 residues. Looked up from germline, CDR1 is KGHSH and CDR2 is LQKENI. The CDR3 nucleotides read TGTGCCAGCTCACGGCAAGGGGCGGCTGAAGCTTTCTTT. Its translation: CASSRQGAAEAFF.

The chain uses TRBV19 and TRBJ1-1; D is possibly TRBD1 (5 bases). With 3 bases removed from V and 1 base from J, the gap between germline ends came to 9 bases. Germline loops: CDR1 LNHDA, CDR2 SQIVND (reference sequence). This CDR3 comprises 14 residues. CDR3 protein: CASSMGGANTEAFF. CDR3 sequence (DNA): TGTGCCAGTAGTATGGGAGGGGCGAACACTGAAGCTTTCTTT.

The chain is built from TRBV12-2 and TRBJ2-1; the D call in the table, TRBD2, was not verified against the DNA. TRBV12-2 represents a pseudogene. The CDR3 consists of 15 residues. The CDR3 protein is CASRSSSVSYNEQFF. In nucleotides, the CDR3 is TGTGCAAGTCGCTCCAGTAGCGTCTCCTACAATGAGCAGTTCTTC.

The rearrangement links TRBV5-1 to TRBJ1-1; 9 nucleotides match TRBD1. The CDR3 loop spans 17 amino acids. The junction had 12 bases not matched to a gene; V was cut back by 2 bases and J by 4 bases. The germline CDR1 and CDR2 sequences are SGHRS and YFSETQ. CDR3 amino acids: CASSFSGQGSGSTEAFF. CDR3 in DNA: TGCGCCAGCAGCTTCTCGGGACAGGGAAGTGGAAGCACTGAAGCTTTCTTT.